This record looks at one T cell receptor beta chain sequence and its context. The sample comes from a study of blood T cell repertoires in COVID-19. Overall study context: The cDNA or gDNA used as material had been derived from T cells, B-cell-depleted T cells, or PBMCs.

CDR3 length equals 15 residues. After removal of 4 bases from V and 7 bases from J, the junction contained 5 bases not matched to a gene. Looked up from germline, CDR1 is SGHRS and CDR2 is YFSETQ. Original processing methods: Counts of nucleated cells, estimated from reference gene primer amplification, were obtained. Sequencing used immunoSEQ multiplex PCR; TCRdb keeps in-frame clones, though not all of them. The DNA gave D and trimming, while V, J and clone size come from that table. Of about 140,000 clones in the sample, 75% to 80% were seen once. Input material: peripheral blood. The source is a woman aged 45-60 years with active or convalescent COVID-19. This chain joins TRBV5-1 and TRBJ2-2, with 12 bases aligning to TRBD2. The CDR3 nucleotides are TGCGCCAGCAGCCTACTAGCGGGAGGCAGCGGGGAGCTGTTTTTT. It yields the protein CASSLLAGGSGELFF. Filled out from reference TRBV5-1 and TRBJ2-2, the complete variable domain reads KAGVTQTPRYLIKTRGQQVTLSCSPISGHRSVSWYQQTPGQGLQFLFEYFSETQRNKGNFPGRFSGRQFSNSRSEMNVSTLELGDSALYLCASSLLAGGSGELFFGEGSRLTVL.